This T cell receptor beta chain was sequenced in a study of T cell responses to AZD1222 COVID-19 vaccine. Produced via immunoSEQ multiplex PCR; TCRdb's table is partial and in-frame only. The sample carries 100,000 to 150,000 clones, roughly 89% recorded once. Germline CDR1 reads SGHTA; CDR2 reads FQGNSA. CDR3 length: 15 residues. V lost 5 bases and J 0 bases, leaving 12 bases between the germline ends. The sequencing here drew on peripheral blood, taken on day 0 of AZD1222 vaccination. This sequence joins TRBV7-2 and TRBJ2-3; D is unclear. The TCR sequence derives from an adult in good health. The CDR3 DNA follows: TGTGCCAGCAGCCTCCAGAGCGCCAGCACAGATACGCAGTATTTT. Its translation is CASSLQSASTDTQYF.